The 16 T cell receptor beta chains listed next were all sequenced from one sample in a study of blood T cell repertoires in COVID-19. Sequencing was performed with immunoSEQ multiplex PCR; in TCRdb, only in-frame clones are kept and a portion is missing. The repertoire holds approximately 330,000 clones, with 85% to 90% as singletons. The sequenced sample was PBMCs or T cells enriched from blood (not recorded which). Source of these receptors: a woman between 25 and 40 years old who had recovered from COVID-19.

The chain employs TRBV11-1 and TRBJ2-3, with TRBD2 matching over 8 bases. Germline CDR1 reads SGHAT; CDR2 reads FQDESV (reference sequence). The CDR3 runs 16 residues. V was clipped by 5 bases and J by 6 bases; unmatched bases: 13. In nucleotides, the CDR3 is TGTGCCAGCAGCGTCTACTCGGGAGGGAAGGCGGATACGCAGTATTTT. Translation gives CASSVYSGGKADTQYF.

This clone showed up just once. The DNA of the CDR3 is TGTGCCAGCAGGAACCCTACAGGGACCAACTATGGCTACACCTTC. Translated, it gives CASRNPTGTNYGYTF. V usage is TRBV28 and J usage is TRBJ1-2, with a tentative D call TRBD1 (6 bases). Per germline, CDR1 MDHEN and CDR2 SYDVKM. Trimming shortened V by 6 bases and J by 2 bases, and 16 bases separated the two germline ends. The CDR3 is 15 residues long.

The chain carries TRBV3-1 (or the pseudogene TRBV3-2) and TRBJ2-2; 13 bases match TRBD2. The CDR3 length is 17 residues. Per the germline V gene, CDR1 is LGHDT and CDR2 is YNNKEL (reference sequence). The J segment lost 5 bases and the V segment lost 5 bases, leaving 8 bases of the junction unmatched. CDR3 nucleotides: TGTGCCAGCAGCTCGGCCGGGACTAGCGGGACAACCGGGGAGCTGTTTTTT. Residues: CASSSAGTSGTTGELFF.

This chain connects TRBV5-4 to TRBJ2-5; TRBD1 matches 8 bases. The germline gives CDR1 SGHNT, CDR2 YYREEE (reference sequence). CDR3 length: 15 residues. V gave up 2 bases and J gave up 5 bases; unmatched junction bases: 8. The CDR3 nucleotides are TGTGCCAGCAGCTTACAGGGGGGACTCGGGGAGACCCAGTACTTC. Its protein product is CASSLQGGLGETQYF.

The V and J genes are TRBV5-1 and TRBJ1-2, with TRBD1 identical over 9 bases. CDR3 size: 15 residues. With 4 bases clipped from V and 12 bases from J, the junction kept 16 bases outside the gene matches. Germline V gene sequence: CDR1 SGHRS, CDR2 YFSETQ. CDR3 residues: CASSIGMGQGPWDTF. CDR3 DNA sequence: TGCGCCAGCAGCATTGGGATGGGACAGGGTCCGTGGGACACCTTC.

This clone was picked up a small number of times. The genes are TRBV6-2 or TRBV6-3 and TRBJ2-1, with D possibly matching TRBD2 (6 bases). This CDR3 is 16 amino acids long. Trimming pared 1 base from V and 0 bases from J, leaving 10 bases between. The germline gives CDR1 MNHEY, CDR2 SVGEGT. CDR3 nucleotide sequence: TGTGCCAGCAGTTACTACGGGGGAGACTCCTACAATGAGCAGTTCTTC. This translates into CASSYYGGDSYNEQFF.

This chain connects TRBV10-3 to TRBJ2-2, with 11 bases matching TRBD1. CDR1 ENHRY and CDR2 SYGVKD come from the germline V gene. V shed 3 bases and J 7 bases; nucleotides not matched to a gene: 4. CDR3 length: 15 residues. The DNA for the CDR3 is TGTGCCATCAGTGAAGGGACAGGGGGGAACGGGGAGCTGTTTTTT. This translates into CAISEGTGGNGELFF.

V is TRBV3-1 (or the pseudogene TRBV3-2) and J is TRBJ2-6; TRBD1 is a possible D gene (6 bases). Germline V lookup: CDR1 LGHDT, CDR2 YNNKEL (reference sequence). The V and J ends lost 1 base and 0 bases respectively, with 7 bases between them. This CDR3 contains 16 residues. The CDR3 DNA follows: TGTGCCAGCAGCCAAGTGACAGGCTCTGGGGCCAACGTCCTGACTTTC. Protein: CASSQVTGSGANVLTF.

The gene calls are TRBV11-2 and TRBJ2-1; D may be TRBD2 (5 bases). This CDR3 is 15 amino acids long. The germline gives CDR1 SGHAT, CDR2 FQNNGV. V gave up 5 bases and J gave up 3 bases, with 14 bases separating them. CDR3 nucleotide sequence: TGTGCCAGCAGCGGAAGCGGTCTAAACTACAATGAGCAGTTCTTC. This sequence encodes CASSGSGLNYNEQFF.

The CDR3 coding sequence is TGTGCCAGCATCTTCGTTGTCGGGGACACTGAAGCTTTCTTT. Its translation: CASIFVVGDTEAFF. The J gene is TRBJ1-1, the V gene TRBV11-1, with D hard to call. Trimming pared 7 bases from V and 3 bases from J, leaving 15 bases between. The CDR3 has 14 residues. The germline CDR1 and CDR2 sequences are SGHAT and FQDESV (reference sequence).

V usage is TRBV4-1 and J usage is TRBJ1-4; D gene uncertain. Trimming took off 5 bases at V and 8 bases at J, with 18 bases between the two ends. The CDR3 is 15 amino acids. Per germline, CDR1 MGHRA and CDR2 YSYEKL. The CDR3 reads CASSKVPGSGEKLFF. The CDR3 bases are TGCGCCAGCAGCAAGGTCCCAGGATCAGGAGAAAAACTGTTTTTT.

This sequence joins TRBV7-9 and TRBJ1-1; 7 bases are a match to TRBD1. Trimming cost V 6 bases and J 3 bases; bases outside gene matches: 10. The germline gives CDR1 SEHNR, CDR2 FQNEAQ (reference sequence). This CDR3 comprises 15 residues. This CDR3 is CASSSGGGIYTEAFF. DNA of the CDR3: TGTGCCAGCAGTTCTGGAGGGGGCATTTACACTGAAGCTTTCTTT.

CDR3 DNA sequence: TGCGCCAGCAGCCAAGAAGACCTAGCGGGAGTGAATGAGCAGTTCTTC. This gives the protein CASSQEDLAGVNEQFF. The chain couples TRBV4-3 to TRBJ2-1; 10 nucleotides line up with TRBD2. Trimming took 0 bases from V and 7 from J; bases not matched to a gene: 6. The germline V gene has CDR1 LGHNA and CDR2 YSLEER. This CDR3 spans 16 amino acids.

The chain combines TRBV7-9 with TRBJ2-1, with 8 bases aligning to TRBD1. Germline V lookup: CDR1 SEHNR, CDR2 FQNEAQ (reference sequence). The trim removed 2 bases at V and 2 bases at J, leaving 5 bases unmatched. The CDR3 has 16 residues. The CDR3 here is CASSLSWTGPYNEQFF. The CDR3 nucleotides read TGTGCCAGCAGCTTATCTTGGACAGGGCCCTACAATGAGCAGTTCTTC. The entire variable domain, with the rest obtained from reference TRBV7-9 and TRBJ2-1, is as follows: DTGVSQNPRHKITKRGQNVTFRCDPISEHNRLYWYRQTLGQGPEFLTYFQNEAQLEKSRLLSDRFSAERPKGSFSTLEIQRTEQGDSAMYLCASSLSWTGPYNEQFFGPGTRLTVL.

CDR3 coding DNA: TGTGCCAGCAGCTTGGTTGGGGCGCTATATTCGAACTATGGCTACACCTTC. It yields the protein CASSLVGALYSNYGYTF. The V call is TRBV5-4, the J call TRBJ1-2; TRBD1 is a possible D gene (5 bases). There are 17 residues in the CDR3. V was pared by 0 bases and J by 2 bases, with 17 bases between. CDR1 and CDR2 (germline): SGHNT, YYREEE (reference sequence).

This clone appeared a single time. This chain connects TRBV7-2 to TRBJ1-6; D remains unclear. The V end lost 3 bases, the J end lost 4 bases, and 10 bases lay between the germline ends. CDR1 and CDR2 (germline): SGHTA, FQGNSA. The CDR3 sequence is 15 residues long. CDR3 in amino acids: CASSFSGGYNSPLHF. The DNA of the CDR3 is TGTGCCAGCAGCTTTTCTGGAGGGTATAATTCACCCCTCCACTTT.